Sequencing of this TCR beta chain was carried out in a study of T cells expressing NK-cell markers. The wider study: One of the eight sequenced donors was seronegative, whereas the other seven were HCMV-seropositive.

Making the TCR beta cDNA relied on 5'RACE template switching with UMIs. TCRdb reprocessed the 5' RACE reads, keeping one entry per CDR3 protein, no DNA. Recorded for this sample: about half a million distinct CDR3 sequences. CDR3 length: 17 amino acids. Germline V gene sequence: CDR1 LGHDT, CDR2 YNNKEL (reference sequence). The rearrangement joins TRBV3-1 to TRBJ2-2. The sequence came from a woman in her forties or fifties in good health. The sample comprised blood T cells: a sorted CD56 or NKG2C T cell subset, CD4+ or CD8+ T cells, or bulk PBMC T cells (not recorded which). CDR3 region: CASSQVISKFQAGELFF. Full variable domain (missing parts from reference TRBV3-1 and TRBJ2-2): DTAVSQTPKYLVTQMGNDKSIKCEQNLGHDTMYWYKQDSKKFLKIMFSYNNKELIINETVPNRFSPKSPDKAHLNLHINSLELGDSAVYFCASSQVISKFQAGELFFGEGSRLTVL.